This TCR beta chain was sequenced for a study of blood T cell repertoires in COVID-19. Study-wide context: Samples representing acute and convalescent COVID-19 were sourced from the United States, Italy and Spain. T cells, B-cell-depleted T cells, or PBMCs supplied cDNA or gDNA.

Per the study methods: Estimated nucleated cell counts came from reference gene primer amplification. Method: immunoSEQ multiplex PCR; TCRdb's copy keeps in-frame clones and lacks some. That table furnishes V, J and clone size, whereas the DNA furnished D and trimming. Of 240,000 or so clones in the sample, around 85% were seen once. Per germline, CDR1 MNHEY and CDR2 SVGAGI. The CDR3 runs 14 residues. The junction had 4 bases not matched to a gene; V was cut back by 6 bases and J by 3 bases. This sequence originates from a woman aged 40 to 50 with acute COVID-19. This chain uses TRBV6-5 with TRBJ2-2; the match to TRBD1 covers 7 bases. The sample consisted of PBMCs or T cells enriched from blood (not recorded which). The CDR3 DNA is TGTGCCAGCAGACACGACAGGGACACCGGGGAGCTGTTTTTT. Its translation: CASRHDRDTGELFF.